These T cell receptor beta chains were read from a single sample in a study of PD-1 blockade in classical Hodgkin lymphoma. Sequencing used immunoSEQ multiplex PCR; TCRdb keeps in-frame clones, though not all of them. This table has 45,000 or so clones, roughly 90% appearing once. Specimen: peripheral blood mononuclear cells (PBMCs), collected at baseline. The origin of the receptors is a human donor with classical Hodgkin lymphoma. CDR3s include the opening cysteine and the closing phenylalanine or tryptophan. The D gene is left open where the match is weak. The listing skips clone size in some rows; elsewhere it reads once, few, many or a size class.

clone_size d_call j_call v_call cdr3_length cdr3_nt cdr3_aa
. TRBD2 TRBJ2-7 TRBV11-2 16 TGTGCCAGCAGCCCTAGCGGGAGGACTTTCTCCTACGAGCAGTACTTC CASSPSGRTFSYEQYF
. TRBD2 TRBJ2-3 TRBV7-2 14 TGTGCCAGCAGCCCCCTAGAGCGGGGGTGGACGCAGTATTTT CASSPLERGWTQYF
. . TRBJ1-1 TRBV6-1 17 TGTGCCAGCAGTGCCTACAGGGATAGGGGGAGGAACACTGAAGCTTTCTTT CASSAYRDRGRNTEAFF
. . TRBJ2-7 TRBV15 12 TGTGCCACCAGCAGGGAAAAATCCGAGCAGTACTTC CATSREKSEQYF
. . TRBJ2-5 TRBV5-1 14 TGCGCCAGCAGCTTGGTTGGGGGCCAAGAGACCCAGTACTTC CASSLVGGQETQYF
. . TRBJ1-1 TRBV19 13 TGTGCCAGTAGGAGGACAACAAACACTGAAGCTTTCTTT CASRRTTNTEAFF
. . TRBJ2-1 TRBV4-3 14 TGCGCCAGCAGCCAAGATTTTTCGGACCCGGAGCAGTTCTTC CASSQDFSDPEQFF
. TRBD2 TRBJ2-1 TRBV5-1 15 TGCGCCAGCAGCCTGACTAGCGGGAGATACAATGAGCAGTTCTTC CASSLTSGRYNEQFF
. TRBD1 TRBJ1-6 TRBV14 15 TGTGCCAGCAGCCGCCGGGACAGGGCAAATTCACCCCTCCACTTT CASSRRDRANSPLHF
. . TRBJ2-7 TRBV9 14 TGTGCCAGCAGCCCCAACAGGGGGGGTTACGAGCAGTACTTC CASSPNRGGYEQYF
once . TRBJ2-7 TRBV5-1 14 TGCGCCAGCAGCTTGATAGGGGGACTGTACGAGCAGTACTTC CASSLIGGLYEQYF
. . TRBJ2-3 TRBV7-6 14 TGTGCCAGCAGCTTAGCGGGAGGTACAGATACGCAGTATTTT CASSLAGGTDTQYF
. . TRBJ2-5 TRBV19 17 TGTGCCAGTAGCCCCCCCCCGGGACGGGCCCAACAAGAGACCCAGTACTTC CASSPPPGRAQQETQYF
. . TRBJ2-4 TRBV5-8 16 TGTGCCAGCAGCCCTATTATTTGGCCGAGGAGAGACATTCAGTACTTC CASSPIIWPRRDIQYF
. TRBD1 TRBJ2-7 TRBV7-3 15 TGTGCCAGCAGCTTGACAGGGGGCTCCCTCCACGAGCAGTACTTC CASSLTGGSLHEQYF
. . TRBJ2-5 TRBV28 15 TGTGCCAGCAGTTCCCCGGGCACTTACCAAGAGACCCAGTACTTC CASSSPGTYQETQYF
. TRBD2 TRBJ2-3 TRBV7-3 16 TGTGCCAGCAGCTTAGGTGCCAGCGGGACCACAGATACGCAGTATTTT CASSLGASGTTDTQYF
. TRBD2 TRBJ2-7 TRBV27 16 TGTGCCAGCAGTTTGAACGCGGTAGCGGGTATCTACGAGCAGTACTTC CASSLNAVAGIYEQYF
. . TRBJ1-1 TRBV27 15 TGTGCCAGCAGTTGGGGAGGGGGGCTGAACACTGAAGCTTTCTTT CASSWGGGLNTEAFF
. TRBD1 TRBJ2-3 TRBV27 14 TGTGCCAGCAGAGAGGGACAGGTCACAGATACGCAGTATTTT CASREGQVTDTQYF
. . TRBJ2-1 TRBV10-3 14 TGTGCCATCAGTCCGACAGTGACCTACAATGAGCAGTTCTTC CAISPTVTYNEQFF
. TRBD2 TRBJ2-3 TRBV6-5 13 TGTGCCAGCCGGGGGGGCAGGACAGATACGCAGTATTTT CASRGGRTDTQYF
once . TRBJ2-5 TRBV19 14 TGTGCCAGTAGTATAGATCGGTGGGGAGAGACCCAGTACTTC CASSIDRWGETQYF
. . TRBJ1-5 TRBV19 11 TGTGCCAGCAGTATGGGCAGGGCCCAGCATTTT CASSMGRAQHF
. . TRBJ1-2 TRBV27 13 TGTGCCAGCAGGATGGGCGGGGGTGATGGCTACACCTTC CASRMGGGDGYTF
. . TRBJ2-7 TRBV4-2 16 TGTGCCAGCAGCCAAGAATCGGCTAGCGACTCCTACGAGCAGTACTTC CASSQESASDSYEQYF
. . TRBJ1-6 TRBV6-6 15 TGTGCCAGCACCGGAGACAGCTCCTATAATTCACCCCTCCACTTT CASTGDSSYNSPLHF
. . TRBJ2-3 TRBV6-1 14 TGTGCCAGCGTTCGAGCCAACTCCCCGGATACGCAGTATTTT CASVRANSPDTQYF
. TRBD2 TRBJ2-1 TRBV29-1 18 TGCAGCGTTGTAGGGACTAGCGGACCGATAAGCTCCTACAATGAGCAGTTCTTC CSVVGTSGPISSYNEQFF
. . TRBJ2-3 TRBV2 15 TGTGCCAGCAGTGAATGGGACTCACTGGTAGATACGCAGTATTTT CASSEWDSLVDTQYF
. . TRBJ2-5 TRBV7-3 15 TGTGCCAGCAGCTTAGTAGGGGGACCTCAAGAGACCCAGTACTTC CASSLVGGPQETQYF
. TRBD2 TRBJ2-3 TRBV7-3 16 TGTGCCAGCAGCTTTTATTCAGCGGGAGGGTCAGATACGCAGTATTTT CASSFYSAGGSDTQYF
. TRBD2 TRBJ2-7 TRBV10-1 15 TGCGCCAGCGGCACCGGGACTAGCGGGACCCGGGAGCAGTACTTC CASGTGTSGTREQYF
. . TRBJ2-7 TRBV7-3 15 TGTGCCAGCAGCTTAAGTAGCGGCCAGCGCAACGAGCAGTACTTC CASSLSSGQRNEQYF
. . TRBJ1-5 TRBV27 15 TGTGCCAGCAGTTTTAGGGGGGATAGCAATCAGCCCCAGCATTTT CASSFRGDSNQPQHF
few . TRBJ2-7 TRBV6-6 15 TGTGCCAGCAGTTACTCGGACACTTCCTCCTACGAGCAGTACTTC CASSYSDTSSYEQYF
. TRBD1 TRBJ2-2 TRBV28 18 TGTGCCAGCAGTCCTCCCACCACCGGGACAGGGTTTGTCGGGGAGCTGTTTTTT CASSPPTTGTGFVGELFF
. . TRBJ2-3 TRBV5-4 20 TGTGCCAGCAGCCCCCTGGCAGGGCAAGTGGCGGGGCGGGTTTCAGATACGCAGTATTTT CASSPLAGQVAGRVSDTQYF
few TRBD1 TRBJ1-2 TRBV2 13 TGTGCCAGCAGGGGACAGGGGAACTATGGCTACACCTTC CASRGQGNYGYTF
. . TRBJ1-5 TRBV4-3 16 TGCGCCAGCAGCCAAGATGGGGGACGCTCGGGGCAGCCCCAGCATTTT CASSQDGGRSGQPQHF